A selection of T cell receptor beta chains follows, all from one sample in a study of T cells in Graves' hyperthyroidism and ophthalmopathy. One entry per CDR3 protein, called by TCRdb with MiXCR from the multiplex PCR reads. The sample lists 450,000 to 700,000 distinct CDR3 sequences, under 60% seen once, with roughly 7.7% in the top ten. Sequencing was carried out using peripheral blood or thyroid tissue (not recorded which). Receptors originate from a woman under 30 with Graves' hyperthyroidism. Each CDR3 is given with its conserved first and last residue. The D gene is left open where the match is weak.

>TRBJ1-4|.|TRBV12-3/TRBV12-4
CASSSNQGLANEKLFF
>TRBJ1-6|TRBD1|TRBV3-1
CASSQDRGYSPLHF
>TRBJ1-5|.|TRBV7-9
CASSLAGFNQPQHF
>TRBJ1-5|.|TRBV29-1
CSVDVGNSGTQHF
>TRBJ1-2|TRBD1|TRBV12-3/TRBV12-4
CASSRGQGNTF
>TRBJ2-1|.|TRBV6-5
CASSDNGATTEQFF
>TRBJ1-2|.|TRBV7-9
CASSRWETYGYTF
>TRBJ1-4|.|TRBV10-3
CAISAGEDEKLFF
>TRBJ1-5|.|TRBV29-1
CSVLGQPQHF
>TRBJ2-5|TRBD2|TRBV7-3
CASSSPRVSSGGRKTQYF
>TRBJ1-3|TRBD1|TRBV9
CASSGGQGITIYF
>TRBJ2-5|TRBD1|TRBV24-1
CATSDFPPETGQETQYF
>TRBJ2-5|.|TRBV20-1
CSARVTGTQYF
>TRBJ2-5|TRBD2|TRBV7-9
CASSSTSGSLGTQYF
>TRBJ2-7|.|TRBV5-1
CASRDSFGSSYEQYF
>TRBJ1-6|TRBD1|TRBV20-1
CSVRTGGVFGSPLHF
>TRBJ2-2|.|TRBV29-1
CSVEVANTGERFF
>TRBJ2-3|TRBD2|TRBV20-1
CSATLAGYTDTQYF
>TRBJ2-2|.|TRBV19
CASTMVPRGTGELFF
>TRBJ1-1|TRBD1|TRBV12-3/TRBV12-4
CASSLGQSLNTEAFF
>TRBJ1-1|.|TRBV6-6
CASSYSGGRGNTEAFF
>TRBJ1-4|TRBD1|TRBV6-2/TRBV6-3
CASRTYRGRNEKLFF
>TRBJ2-7|.|TRBV30
CAWSRLTEQYF
>TRBJ1-4|.|TRBV6-4
CASSQDRMAVGDEKLFF
>TRBJ2-2|TRBD1|TRBV24-1
CATSEPEIDRGGTGELFF
>TRBJ2-1|.|TRBV2
CASTQDYNNEQFF
>TRBJ1-5|TRBD1|TRBV10-3
CAIGTDNQPQHF
>TRBJ2-5|TRBD2|TRBV5-1
CASSLKLTSGKRETQYF
>TRBJ2-7|.|TRBV25-1
CASRPKDSGEEQYF
>TRBJ1-6|.|TRBV10-3
CAITGERVDNSPLHF
>TRBJ1-4|TRBD1|TRBV6-1
CASRRQGVGEKLFF
>TRBJ2-6|.|TRBV6-5
CASSFSPPGANVLTF
>TRBJ2-2|TRBD2|TRBV5-1
CASSRSGRADTGELFF
>TRBJ1-2|.|TRBV9
CASSVGRQSYGYTF
>TRBJ1-5|.|TRBV5-1
CASSLTGGGAEQPQHF
>TRBJ1-5|.|TRBV20-1
CSARVQGETQHF
>TRBJ1-1|TRBD1|TRBV7-9
CATSPRTGPNTEAFF
>TRBJ1-6|.|TRBV7-8
CASSLIPSMRAPLHF
>TRBJ1-1|.|TRBV25-1
CASSEYGQNTEAFF
>TRBJ2-7|.|TRBV7-2
CASSSTVMRGMYEQYF
>TRBJ2-2|.|TRBV2
CASSEVLFRLFF
>TRBJ1-2|.|TRBV2
CASREGGEDASRYGYTF
>TRBJ2-3|.|TRBV19
CASSIGQGGDTQYF
>TRBJ1-1|TRBD1|TRBV20-1
CSPRDRVRTEAFF
>TRBJ1-5|.|TRBV6-6
CASNKEGNQPQHF
>TRBJ1-2|.|TRBV20-1
CSARATIQGYTF
>TRBJ1-1|.|TRBV28
CATIRTVNTEAFF
>TRBJ1-5|TRBD1|TRBV12-3/TRBV12-4
CASSTAGTGETQHF
>TRBJ2-2|TRBD1|TRBV19
CASGGQVYTGELFF
>TRBJ1-5|.|TRBV6-5
CASRRTIHNQPQHF
>TRBJ2-7|TRBD1|TRBV7-9
CASSNRGYDEQYF
>TRBJ1-5|.|TRBV29-1
CSASGERETQHF
>TRBJ1-2|.|TRBV12-3/TRBV12-4
CASSLEGREAGYTF
>TRBJ1-1|.|TRBV10-3
CAISDTWGEAFF
>TRBJ2-1|.|TRBV7-9
CASSLDSNEQFF
>TRBJ2-5|.|TRBV24-1
CATSAIGVGQETQYF
>TRBJ1-3|.|TRBV7-8
CASSYDVTGDTIYF
>TRBJ2-7|.|TRBV18
CASSPTTLSYEQYF
>TRBJ2-5|.|TRBV5-1
CASSKDRPQETQYF
>TRBJ2-7|.|TRBV5-1
CASSLGLGDYEQYF